This T cell receptor (beta chain) was captured in a study of monozygotic twins with inflammatory bowel disease. The CDR3 is made up of 18 amino acids. Germline V lookup: CDR1 DFQATT, CDR2 SNEGSKA (reference sequence). TCRdb re-called the 5' RACE reads; every CDR3 protein appears as one record, without DNA. The table for this sample gives around 380,000 distinct CDR3 sequences. The genes are TRBV20-1 and TRBJ2-7; TCRdb names TRBD2, which stays unverified in the absence of DNA. This clonotype was sampled from a human donor with ulcerative colitis or Crohn's disease, or a healthy co-twin of an affected twin (not recorded which). Sequenced material: blood. Here the CDR3 reads CSASPGPPERETPYEQYF.